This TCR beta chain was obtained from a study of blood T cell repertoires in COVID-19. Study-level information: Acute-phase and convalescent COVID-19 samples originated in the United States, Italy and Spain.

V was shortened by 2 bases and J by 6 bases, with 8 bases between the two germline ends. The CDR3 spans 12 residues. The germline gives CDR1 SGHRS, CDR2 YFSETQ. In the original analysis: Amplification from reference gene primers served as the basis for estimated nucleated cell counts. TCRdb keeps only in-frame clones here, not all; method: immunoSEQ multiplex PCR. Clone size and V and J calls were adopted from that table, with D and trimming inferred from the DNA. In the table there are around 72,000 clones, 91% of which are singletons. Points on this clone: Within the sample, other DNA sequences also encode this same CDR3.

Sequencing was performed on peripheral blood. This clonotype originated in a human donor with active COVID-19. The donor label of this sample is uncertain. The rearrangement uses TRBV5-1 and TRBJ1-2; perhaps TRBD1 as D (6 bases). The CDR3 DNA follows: TGCGCCAGCAGCTTACAGGGTCATGGCTACACCTTC. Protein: CASSLQGHGYTF.